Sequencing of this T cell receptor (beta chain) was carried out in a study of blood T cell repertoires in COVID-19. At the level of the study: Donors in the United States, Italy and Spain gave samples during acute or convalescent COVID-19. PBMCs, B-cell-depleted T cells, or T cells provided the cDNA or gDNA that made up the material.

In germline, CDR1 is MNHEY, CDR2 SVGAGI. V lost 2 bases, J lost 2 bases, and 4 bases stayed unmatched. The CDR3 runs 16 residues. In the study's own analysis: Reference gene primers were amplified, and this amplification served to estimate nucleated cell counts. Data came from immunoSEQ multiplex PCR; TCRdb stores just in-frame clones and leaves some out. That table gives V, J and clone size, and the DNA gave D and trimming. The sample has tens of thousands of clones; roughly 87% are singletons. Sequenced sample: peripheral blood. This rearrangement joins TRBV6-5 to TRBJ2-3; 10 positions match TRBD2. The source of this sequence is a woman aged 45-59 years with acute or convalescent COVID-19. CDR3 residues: CASSYGLAGDTDTQYF. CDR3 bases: TGTGCCAGCAGTTACGGGCTAGCGGGAGACACAGATACGCAGTATTTT.